These 29 T cell receptor beta chains came from one sample sequenced in a study of OX40 agonist ivuxolimab in advanced cancers. TCRdb keeps only in-frame clones here, not all; method: immunoSEQ multiplex PCR. This table has tens of thousands of clones, about four fifths appearing once. The sample consisted of CD4+ or CD8+ T cells sorted from blood, taken in a trial of the OX40 agonist ivuxolimab. These receptors were taken from an adult with an advanced solid tumor such as melanoma, head and neck, liver or kidney cancer.

The chain couples TRBV6-1 to TRBJ1-5, with a weak D call TRBD1 (5 bases). The CDR3 sequence is 15 residues long. CDR1 is MNHNS, CDR2 SASEGT, per germline. V lost 4 bases, J lost 6 bases, and 16 bases lay in between. The DNA of the CDR3 is TGTGCCAGCAGTGGCCAACAGGAAAAGGGTCAGCCCCAGCATTTT. Translation: CASSGQQEKGQPQHF.

The rearrangement joins TRBV6-5 to TRBJ2-7; 9 bases line up with TRBD2. V shed 4 bases, J shed 3 bases, and the junction held 7 bases outside the gene matches. This CDR3 spans 15 amino acids. CDR1 is MNHEY, CDR2 SVGAGI, per germline. The CDR3 sequence: CASSWSAGGYYEQYF. CDR3 bases: TGTGCCAGCAGTTGGTCAGCGGGGGGATACTACGAGCAGTACTTC.

The chain combines TRBV6-6 with TRBJ2-7; D ambiguous. This CDR3 spans 14 amino acids. From germline, CDR1 is MNHNY and CDR2 SVGAGI (reference sequence). Between the trimmed V and J ends, which lost 7 bases and 2 bases, there was a span of 15 bases. The CDR3 region has the DNA TGTGCCAGCACCCCAGCCCAGAAGACCTACGAGCAGTACTTC. It is translated as CASTPAQKTYEQYF.

This clone came up a few times. The chain employs TRBV27 and TRBJ1-1, with 8 bases lining up with TRBD1. The trim removed 7 bases at V and 0 bases at J, leaving 4 bases unmatched. Germline V gives CDR1 MNHEY, CDR2 SMNVEV (reference sequence). The CDR3 sequence is 14 residues long. The chain's CDR3 is CASTRTGMNTEAFF. For the CDR3, the DNA is TGTGCCAGCACCCGGACAGGGATGAACACTGAAGCTTTCTTT.

This clone came up a few times. This chain uses TRBV6-1 with TRBJ1-4; D uncertain. This CDR3 spans 15 amino acids. Per the germline V gene, CDR1 is MNHNS and CDR2 is SASEGT. The germline V and J ends were trimmed by 2 bases and 8 bases, with 15 bases remaining between them. As DNA, the CDR3 is TGTGCCAGCAGTGAATGGGGATCCTTGCCCGAAAAACTGTTTTTT. This sequence encodes CASSEWGSLPEKLFF.

This chain joins TRBV2 and TRBJ1-2; 8 nucleotides agree with TRBD1. This CDR3 is 16 amino acids long. CDR1 and CDR2 (germline): SNHLY, FYNNEI. Trimming took 0 bases from V and 4 from J; bases not matched to a gene: 7. The CDR3 nucleotides read TGTGCCAGCAGTGAAGCCGGGACAGGCGGCGGCTATGGCTACACCTTC. Protein product: CASSEAGTGGGYGYTF. The full variable domain, with the rest looked up from reference TRBV2 and TRBJ1-2, is EPEVTQTPSHQVTQMGQEVILRCVPISNHLYFYWYRQILGQKVEFLVSFYNNEISEKSEIFDDQFSVERPDGSNFTLKIRSTKLEDSAMYFCASSEAGTGGGYGYTFGSGTRLTVV.

The table lists this clone with a count of one. The gene calls are TRBV7-2 and TRBJ2-1; 8 bases map to TRBD2. Trimming took 5 bases from V and 4 from J; bases not matched to a gene: 7. The CDR3 is 15 residues long. Germline V gene lookup returns CDR1 SGHTA and CDR2 FQGNSA. The CDR3 spells CASSPSAGDYNEQFF. CDR3 in DNA: TGTGCCAGCAGCCCTTCAGCGGGGGATTACAATGAGCAGTTCTTC.

V is TRBV6-1 and J is TRBJ1-1, with D hard to call. Trimming cost V 6 bases and J 1 base, with 9 bases left between them. This CDR3 contains 13 residues. CDR1 MNHNS and CDR2 SASEGT come from the germline V gene. CDR3 coding DNA: TGTGCCAGCAGATACCCTGGGAACACTGAAGCTTTCTTT. Amino acids: CASRYPGNTEAFF.

The chain uses TRBV30 and TRBJ2-7; no definite D call. V was clipped by 0 bases and J by 7 bases, with 16 bases between them. Germline CDR1 and CDR2: GTSNPN and SVGIG (reference sequence). The CDR3 spans 14 residues. DNA of the CDR3: TGTGCCTGGAGTGTCCTCGCTCCGGTGGGAGAGCAGTACTTC. Translation gives CAWSVLAPVGEQYF.

This chain uses TRBV7-2 with TRBJ1-2; D not certain. This CDR3 is 12 amino acids long. The germline gives CDR1 SGHTA, CDR2 FQGNSA. V lost 1 base and J lost 9, with 9 bases in between. The CDR3 region is CASSLEVGSYTF. The DNA of the CDR3 is TGTGCCAGCAGCTTAGAAGTTGGGAGCTACACCTTC.

The chain recombines TRBV4-2 with TRBJ2-2; D gene uncertain. V lost 0 bases and J lost 5, with 1 base in between. The germline gives CDR1 LGHNA, CDR2 YNFKEQ. There are 12 residues in the CDR3. The CDR3 nucleotides are TGTGCCAGCAGCCAAGAGACCGGGGAGCTGTTTTTT. Amino acids: CASSQETGELFF.

The chain employs TRBV7-3 and TRBJ1-2; D might be TRBD1 (5 bases). The CDR3 loop spans 13 amino acids. V lost 3 bases, J lost 9 bases, and 14 bases lay in between. CDR1 SGHTA and CDR2 FQGTGA come from the germline V gene. Here the CDR3 DNA reads TGTGCCAGCAGCTTGACAGTCCCCGGTCGCTACACCTTC. Translation gives CASSLTVPGRYTF. Combining the CDR3 with reference TRBV7-3 and TRBJ1-2 gives the whole variable domain GAGVSQTPSNKVTEKGKYVELRCDPISGHTALYWYRQSLGQGPEFLIYFQGTGAADDSGLPNDRFFAVRPEGSVSTLKIQRTERGDSAVYLCASSLTVPGRYTFGSGTRLTVV.

The chain carries TRBV28 and TRBJ2-1; TRBD2 might be the D (5 bases). V gave up 1 base and J gave up 13 bases, with 14 bases separating them. CDR1 and CDR2 (germline): MDHEN, SYDVKM. The CDR3 runs to 13 residues. The CDR3 is CASSLSPGEHQFF. CDR3 in DNA: TGTGCCAGCAGTTTATCGCCCGGGGAGCATCAGTTCTTC.

This chain connects TRBV6-1 to TRBJ2-5; D might be TRBD1 (6 bases). Germline loops: CDR1 MNHNS, CDR2 SASEGT. V was pared by 0 bases and J by 4 bases, with 18 bases between. The CDR3 is made up of 17 amino acids. The CDR3: CASSEAGSTGRLETQYF. CDR3 sequence (DNA): TGTGCCAGCAGTGAAGCCGGTTCAACAGGGAGATTAGAGACCCAGTACTTC.

The V call is TRBV4-3, the J call TRBJ2-3, with a possible D match to TRBD2 (7 bases). V lost 3 bases to trimming and J lost 4 bases, with 11 bases between them. This CDR3 is 14 amino acids long. CDR1 and CDR2 (germline): LGHNA, YSLEER. This CDR3 is CASSQGGPADTQYF. The CDR3 DNA is TGCGCCAGCAGCCAGGGGGGGCCGGCAGATACGCAGTATTTT.

The chain uses TRBV6-1 and TRBJ1-5; D possibly corresponds to TRBD1 (6 bases). The CDR3 covers 15 residues. Trimming left V 10 bases short and J 3 bases short, with 19 bases between. Germline V gene sequence: CDR1 MNHNS, CDR2 SASEGT. The CDR3 reads CATTNQQGNNQPQHF. Written as DNA, the CDR3 is TGTGCCACCACAAACCAACAGGGAAACAATCAGCCCCAGCATTTT.

The table lists this clone with a few counts. The chain recombines TRBV28 with TRBJ1-6; a possible D gene is TRBD1 (5 bases). CDR1 and CDR2 from the germline V gene are MDHEN and SYDVKM. V lost 6 bases to trimming and J lost 7 bases, with 10 bases between them. CDR3 size: 13 residues. Here the CDR3 DNA reads TGTGCCAGCAGGGGGCGGGGGAATTCACCCCTCCACTTT. Protein sequence: CASRGRGNSPLHF.

This rearrangement joins TRBV5-1 to TRBJ1-2, with 8 nucleotides matching TRBD1. The CDR3 has 15 amino acids. Trimming cost V 2 bases and J 3 bases; bases outside gene matches: 6. In germline, CDR1 is SGHRS, CDR2 YFSETQ. The CDR3 nucleotides read TGCGCCAGCAGCTTAGATGGGACAGGACACTATGGCTACACCTTC. This codes for CASSLDGTGHYGYTF.

With respect to this clone: At one end the junction does not follow the germline gene, possibly because of a read error. The chain joins TRBV7-8 to TRBJ2-1; 8 positions match TRBD2. The germline V gene encodes CDR1 SGHVS and CDR2 FQNEAQ. This CDR3 is built from 13 residues. The CDR3 loop is CASSRDREGVGVF. CDR3 nucleotide sequence: TGTGCCAGCAGCCGTGACCGGGAGGGAGTCGGAGTCTTC.

In regard to this clone: In the same sample, other DNA sequences code for this CDR3. This chain joins TRBV7-2 and TRBJ2-5, with a possible D match to TRBD1 (6 bases). CDR1 and CDR2 from the germline V gene are SGHTA and FQGNSA. This CDR3 region has 14 residues. Trimming removed 5 bases from V and 1 base from J, with 11 bases in between. CDR3 in amino acids: CASSRDTSQETQYF. Here the CDR3 DNA reads TGTGCCAGCAGCAGGGACACCTCCCAAGAGACCCAGTACTTC.

The chain is built from TRBV18 and TRBJ1-4; D gene uncertain. V was trimmed by 6 bases and J by 5 bases, leaving 10 bases between them. This CDR3 spans 13 amino acids. CDR1 is KGHSH, CDR2 LQKENI, per germline. Here the CDR3 DNA reads TGTGCCAGCTCCTTGTCTCGGAATGAAAAACTGTTTTTT. Amino acid sequence: CASSLSRNEKLFF.

The genes are TRBV4-1 and TRBJ2-5; D possibly uses TRBD1 or TRBD2 (5 bases each). Trimming shortened V by 4 bases and J by 6 bases, and 15 bases separated the two germline ends. The CDR3 runs 14 residues. The germline V gene has CDR1 MGHRA and CDR2 YSYEKL. DNA of the CDR3: TGCGCCAGCAGCCGCCCCGGGACCGGGCAGACCCAGTACTTC. Amino acid sequence: CASSRPGTGQTQYF.

This chain uses TRBV27 with TRBJ2-1; D not certain. The germline gives CDR1 MNHEY, CDR2 SMNVEV (reference sequence). The CDR3 consists of 15 residues. V lost 7 bases, J lost 5 bases, and 18 bases lay in between. The CDR3 sequence is CASNSEAGLHNEQFF. The CDR3 DNA reads TGTGCCAGCAACTCCGAAGCTGGGCTTCACAATGAGCAGTTCTTC.

This rearrangement joins TRBV6-6 to TRBJ2-7, with 9 bases fitting TRBD1. The CDR3 totals 15 residues. V dropped 5 bases and J dropped 3; count of bases not matched to a gene: 8. Germline V lookup: CDR1 MNHNY, CDR2 SVGAGI (reference sequence). CDR3 nucleotide sequence: TGTGCCAGCAGTCAGGGGACAGGGCGGATCTACGAGCAGTACTTC. This encodes CASSQGTGRIYEQYF.

V gene TRBV7-6 combines with J gene TRBJ2-3, with 7 bases that match TRBD2. Per germline, CDR1 SGHVS and CDR2 FNYEAQ. The CDR3 runs to 14 residues. V lost 5 bases and J lost 2; bases outside the gene matches: 4. CDR3 sequence reads: CASSPRLATDTQYF. In DNA form, the CDR3 reads TGTGCCAGCAGCCCTCGACTAGCCACAGATACGCAGTATTTT.

The chain combines TRBV7-2 with TRBJ2-2; D might be TRBD1 or TRBD2, each matching 5 bases. The CDR3 runs to 16 residues. Germline V lookup: CDR1 SGHTA, CDR2 FQGNSA. The V end lost 2 bases, the J end lost 1 base, and 11 bases lay between the germline ends. The CDR3: CASSLPGRRNTGELFF. CDR3 DNA: TGTGCCAGCAGCTTACCGGGACGTAGGAACACCGGGGAGCTGTTTTTT. The complete variable domain, with remaining parts taken from reference TRBV7-2 and TRBJ2-2, reads GAGVSQSPSNKVTEKGKDVELRCDPISGHTALYWYRQSLGQGLEFLIYFQGNSAPDKSGLPSDRFSAERTGGSVSTLTIQRTQQEDSAVYLCASSLPGRRNTGELFFGEGSRLTVL.

V gene TRBV5-6 combines with J gene TRBJ2-5; D gene unclear. CDR3 size: 12 residues. Germline values: CDR1 SGHDT, CDR2 YYEEEE. Trimming cost V 0 bases and J 7 bases, with 7 bases left between them. CDR3: CASSLAKGTQYF. The CDR3 nucleotides read TGTGCCAGCAGCTTGGCCAAAGGGACCCAGTACTTC.

This clone was recorded a few times. This chain uses TRBV4-2 with TRBJ2-4; 7 bases align to TRBD2. V lost 0 bases to trimming and J lost 8 bases; unmatched junction nucleotides: 1. The CDR3 extends over 13 amino acids. Germline values: CDR1 LGHNA, CDR2 YNFKEQ. The CDR3 loop reads CASSQEGGDIQYF. The CDR3 nucleotides are TGTGCCAGCAGCCAAGAGGGGGGGGACATTCAGTACTTC.

The rearrangement joins TRBV5-1 to TRBJ1-5; 8 nucleotides align to TRBD1. The ends lost 1 base at V and 6 bases at J; junction bases unmatched: 6. Germline CDR1 SGHRS, CDR2 YFSETQ. This CDR3 contains 15 residues. CDR3 amino acids: CASSLSPGGGQPQHF. For the CDR3, the DNA is TGCGCCAGCAGCTTGAGTCCAGGGGGCGGTCAGCCCCAGCATTTT. Full variable domain (outside the CDR3, taken from reference TRBV5-1 and TRBJ1-5): KAGVTQTPRYLIKTRGQQVTLSCSPISGHRSVSWYQQTPGQGLQFLFEYFSETQRNKGNFPGRFSGRQFSNSRSEMNVSTLELGDSALYLCASSLSPGGGQPQHFGDGTRLSIL.